The TCR beta chain described here comes from a study of T cell changes during pregnancy in multiple sclerosis. This clone has a single count. CDR1 and CDR2 (germline): SEHNR, FQNEAQ (reference sequence). The V and J ends lost 1 base and 0 bases, in that order; junction bases with no gene match: 2. This CDR3 has 16 amino acids. Clones were sequenced by immunoSEQ multiplex PCR, and TCRdb holds only the in-frame ones, with some missing. The sample holds 73,000 or so clones, almost 90% seen once. This clonotype was obtained from a female donor in good health, enrolled as a control in a pregnancy study. This sequence joins TRBV7-9 and TRBJ2-7; 11 positions agree with TRBD1. Sequenced material: peripheral blood, taken after pregnancy. The CDR3 sequence is CASSLVGQGASYEQYF. The DNA of the CDR3 is TGTGCCAGCAGCTTAGTCGGACAGGGGGCCTCCTACGAGCAGTACTTC. The variable domain in full, completed from reference TRBV7-9 and TRBJ2-7, reads DTGVSQNPRHKITKRGQNVTFRCDPISEHNRLYWYRQTLGQGPEFLTYFQNEAQLEKSRLLSDRFSAERPKGSFSTLEIQRTEQGDSAMYLCASSLVGQGASYEQYFGPGTRLTVT.